This T cell receptor beta chain was sequenced in a study of blood T cell repertoires in COVID-19. About the study: Spain, Italy and the United States supplied samples that represented acute and convalescent COVID-19. Sources were T cells, B-cell-depleted T cells, or PBMCs; the material itself was cDNA or gDNA.

The V gene end was trimmed by 4 bases and the J gene end by 4 bases; junction bases not matched to a gene: 3. Germline V gives CDR1 MNHEY, CDR2 SVGAGI. This CDR3 has 13 amino acids. Original handling: Reference gene primer amplification yielded estimated nucleated cell counts. Clones were read by immunoSEQ multiplex PCR, and TCRdb kept only the in-frame ones, dropping some. From that table come the V and J calls and clone size; the DNA was used to work out D and trimming. The table shows 150,000 or so clones, with about four fifths occurring only once. Material: peripheral blood. V gene TRBV6-5 combines with J gene TRBJ1-2, with 7 bases lining up with TRBD1. The clonotype was recovered from a human donor in a cohort sampled during active COVID-19. The CDR3 coding sequence is TGTGCCAGCAGTTCGGACAGGTCCTATGGCTACACCTTC. It translates to CASSSDRSYGYTF.